This T cell receptor (beta chain) is from a study of CD8+ T cells in alopecia areata. Looking at the study overall: Once tofacitinib had been taken for 6 to 18 months, 6 months off drug followed. Severity scores in treated patients reflected the percentage of scalp affected.

Germline V lookup: CDR1 SQVTM, CDR2 ANQGSEA. V shed 3 bases and J shed 2 bases, with 9 bases lying between them. This CDR3 has 13 amino acids. Note on this clone: The antigen remains unidentified.

It was cDNA, reverse transcribed from extracted RNA, that served as the sequencing template. Produced via immunoSEQ multiplex PCR; TCRdb's table is partial and in-frame only. In the table there are about 140,000 clones, approximately 86% of which are singletons. Treatment indicated: oral pan-JAK inhibitor, 5-10 mg twice daily. From alopecia areata patients, lesional scalp punch biopsies and peripheral blood were collected. Study-level results: Scalp clonality, together with expanded CD8+ clones among the top 100, fell significantly with tofacitinib.

The source is a human donor with alopecia areata. This material consisted of CD8+ T cells sorted from blood, taken at week 4, from a patient treated with tofacitinib. The rearrangement links TRBV29-1 to TRBJ2-3; TRBD1 might be the D (6 bases). The CDR3 loop is CSVDQGSTDTQYF. As DNA, the CDR3 is TGCAGCGTTGATCAGGGGTCCACAGATACGCAGTATTTT.